This TCR beta chain derives from a study of PD-L1 blockade in urothelial cancer (dated by TCRdb to the late 2010s). Concerning the study at large: All patients started therapy in about 2014 and received atezolizumab 1,200 mg intravenously every 3 weeks. About nine tenths of the roughly 29 patients were males with bladder-origin urothelial cancer, and about 60% of the 29 reported a prior smoking history. Patients had an ECOG performance status of 0 or 1 and had received between 0 and 3 prior chemotherapy regimens. Blood samples were analyzed at two time points: 3 weeks after treatment start (second dose) and 6 weeks after treatment start. Blood samples yielded a median of about 150,000 T cells and tens of thousands of unique TCRs, with median clonality 0.080. The study, an exploratory multi-omic analysis, examined somatic, immune and clinical correlates of response to PD-L1 blockade with atezolizumab in urothelial cancer. Pretreatment tumor samples, along with matched peripheral blood serially collected before and after atezolizumab treatment, were subjected to TCR sequencing. Durable clinical benefit was defined as progression-free survival longer than 6 months, and TCR features were also tested against progression-free and overall survival. In the same patients, pretreatment tumors underwent whole exome sequencing and RNA sequencing in addition to TCR sequencing. Fewer than ten patients reached durable clinical benefit, while some 19 patients did not. Twenty-nine patients had pretreatment blood TCR-seq, some 25 had at least one posttreatment blood collection, and some 25 had tumor TCR-seq. On the study overall, not on this receptor specifically: Improved progression-free and overall survival was associated with having pretreatment peripheral blood TCR clonality below the median. Greater expansion of tumor-associated TCR clones in peripheral blood 3 weeks after the start of treatment was observed in patients with durable benefit (n ≈ 24, p = 0.022). Small sample size (n of about 30) and many exploratory analyses mean the results are intended to be hypothesis-generating.

Synthetic TCR analog templates were spiked into each PCR so that absolute template abundance could be estimated from read counts. The immunoSEQ assay used bias-controlled V and J gene primers to amplify TCRbeta CDR3 regions from genomic DNA. Rearranged TCRbeta segments were sequenced at approximately 20X coverage. The study's own analysis went as follows. Clustering was used to correct sequencing errors, and CDR3s were annotated against IMGT to assign V, D and J genes. Out-of-frame and stop-codon sequences were excluded, and only productive TCRbeta rearrangements were used in downstream analyses. To compute clonality, Shannon entropy was normalized by the log of the number of unique productive sequences and then subtracted from one. Fisher's exact test with Benjamini-Hochberg correction, at a threshold of adjusted p below 0.01, was used to find clones that differed between time points or between blood and tumor. TCRdb stores this immuneACCESS table with in-frame sequences only. Part of the clones is absent; in the studies checked, under half of the shortfall reflects unresolved V genes, and no reason is known for the rest. D and trimming were read from the DNA, whereas the V and J calls and clone size are those reported in that table. For this sample there are about 82,000 clones; more than 75% appear just once. 8% to 10% of the sample is taken by the ten largest.

On this clone: This clone's antigen is unknown. The sample holds no much larger clone one base away, and base qualities are not on file.

A cohort of approximately 30 patients with locally advanced or metastatic urothelial carcinoma, treated at Memorial Sloan Kettering on a trial protocol, was included. Peripheral blood mononuclear cells were collected pretreatment and during treatment, with between 1 and 8 total time points obtained per patient. The Qiagen DNeasy Blood extraction kit was used to purify genomic DNA from total PBMCs and tumor samples. PBMCs were collected pretreatment and during treatment, and were isolated and stored as previously described. The specimen was PBMCs, collected around atezolizumab (anti-PD-L1) treatment. The sequence came from a man in his 70s with urothelial cancer.

In nucleotide form, the sequence is TGTGCCAGCAGCCTGACTAGCAGGGGAGAGACCCAGTACTTC. It translates to CASSLTSRGETQYF. The sequence joins TRBV7-2 to TRBJ2-5, with TRBD2 as a weak D call on 7 bases. The junction shows trimming of 5 bases on V and 4 bases on J, plus 14 bases between the germline ends. The CDR3 runs 14 residues from the cysteine to the phenylalanine. The only DNA kept is the CDR3, 42 bases in frame from the first base. The CDR1 and CDR2 encoded by the germline V gene are SGHTA and FQGNSA.